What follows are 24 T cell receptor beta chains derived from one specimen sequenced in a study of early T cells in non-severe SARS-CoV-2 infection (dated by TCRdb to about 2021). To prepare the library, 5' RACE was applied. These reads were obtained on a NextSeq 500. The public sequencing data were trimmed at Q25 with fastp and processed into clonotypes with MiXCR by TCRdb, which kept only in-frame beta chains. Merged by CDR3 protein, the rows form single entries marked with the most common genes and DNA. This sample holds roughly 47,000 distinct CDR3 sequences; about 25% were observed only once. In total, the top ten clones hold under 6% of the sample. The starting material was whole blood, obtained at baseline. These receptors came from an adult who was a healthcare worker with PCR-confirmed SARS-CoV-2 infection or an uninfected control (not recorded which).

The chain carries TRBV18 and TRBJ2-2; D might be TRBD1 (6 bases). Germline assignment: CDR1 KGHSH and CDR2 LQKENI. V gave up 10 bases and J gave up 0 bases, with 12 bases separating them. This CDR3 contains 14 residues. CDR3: CAMPGATNTGELFF. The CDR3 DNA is TGTGCCATGCCAGGGGCCACGAACACCGGGGAGCTGTTTTTT. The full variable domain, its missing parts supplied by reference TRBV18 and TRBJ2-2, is NAGVMQNPRHLVRRRGQEARLRCSPMKGHSHVYWYRQLPEEGLKFMVYLQKENIIDESGMPKERFSAEFPKEGPSILRIQQVVRGDSAAYFCAMPGATNTGELFFGEGSRLTVL.

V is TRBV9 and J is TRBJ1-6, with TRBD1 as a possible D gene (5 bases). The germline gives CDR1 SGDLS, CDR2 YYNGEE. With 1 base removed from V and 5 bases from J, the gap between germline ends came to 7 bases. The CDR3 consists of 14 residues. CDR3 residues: CASSVRGDNSPLHF. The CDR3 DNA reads TGTGCCAGCAGCGTACGGGGCGATAATTCACCCCTCCACTTT.

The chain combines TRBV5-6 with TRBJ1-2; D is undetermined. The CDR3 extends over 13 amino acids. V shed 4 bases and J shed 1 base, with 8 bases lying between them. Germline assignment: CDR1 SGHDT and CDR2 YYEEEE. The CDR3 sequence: CASSGEYNYGYTF. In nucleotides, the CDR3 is TGTGCCAGCAGCGGGGAATATAACTATGGCTACACCTTC.

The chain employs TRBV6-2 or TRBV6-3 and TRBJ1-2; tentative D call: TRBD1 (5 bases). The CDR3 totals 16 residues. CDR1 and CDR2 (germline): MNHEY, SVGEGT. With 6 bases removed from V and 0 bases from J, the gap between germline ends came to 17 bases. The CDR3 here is CASREPRGRANYGYTF. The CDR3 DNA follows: TGTGCCAGCAGAGAGCCTAGGGGAAGGGCTAACTATGGCTACACCTTC.

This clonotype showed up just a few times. The CDR3: CASSLRTGGVRTDTQYF. In nucleotides, the CDR3 is TGTGCCAGCAGCTTACGGACAGGGGGCGTGAGAACAGATACGCAGTATTTT. The chain carries TRBV7-9 and TRBJ2-3, with 11 bases fitting TRBD1. The CDR3 extends over 17 amino acids. Germline V gene data show CDR1 as SEHNR and CDR2 as FQNEAQ (reference sequence). V was pared by 2 bases and J by 3 bases, with 7 bases of the junction left unmatched.

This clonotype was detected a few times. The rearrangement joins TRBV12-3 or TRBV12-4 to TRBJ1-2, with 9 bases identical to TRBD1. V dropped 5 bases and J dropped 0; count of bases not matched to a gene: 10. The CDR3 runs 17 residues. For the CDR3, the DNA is TGTGCCAGCAGTCAATGGACAGGGGCGCGAGCTAACTATGGCTACACCTTC. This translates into CASSQWTGARANYGYTF.

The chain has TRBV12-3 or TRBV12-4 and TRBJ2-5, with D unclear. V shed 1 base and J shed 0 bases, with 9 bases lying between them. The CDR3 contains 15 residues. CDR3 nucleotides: TGTGCCAGCAGTTTAGGGGCAGCTAACCAAGAGACCCAGTACTTC. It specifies CASSLGAANQETQYF.

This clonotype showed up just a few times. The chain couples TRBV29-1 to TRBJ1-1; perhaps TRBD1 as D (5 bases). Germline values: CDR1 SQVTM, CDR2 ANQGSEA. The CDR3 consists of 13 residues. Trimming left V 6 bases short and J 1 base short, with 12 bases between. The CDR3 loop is CSVRSRENTEAFF. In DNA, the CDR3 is TGCAGCGTGCGGAGCAGGGAGAACACTGAAGCTTTCTTT.

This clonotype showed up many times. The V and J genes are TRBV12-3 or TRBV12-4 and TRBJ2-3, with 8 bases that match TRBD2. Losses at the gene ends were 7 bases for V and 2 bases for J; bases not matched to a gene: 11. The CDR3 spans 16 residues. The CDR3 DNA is TGTGCCAGCAATTCCCACGAAGCGGGGGACACAGATACGCAGTATTTT. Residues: CASNSHEAGDTDTQYF.

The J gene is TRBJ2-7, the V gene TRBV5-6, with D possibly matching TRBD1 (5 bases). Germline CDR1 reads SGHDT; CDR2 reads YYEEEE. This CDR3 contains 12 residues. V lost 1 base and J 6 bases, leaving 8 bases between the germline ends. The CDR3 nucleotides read TGTGCCAGCAGCTTGCAGGGTGCCGAGCAGTACTTC. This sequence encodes CASSLQGAEQYF.

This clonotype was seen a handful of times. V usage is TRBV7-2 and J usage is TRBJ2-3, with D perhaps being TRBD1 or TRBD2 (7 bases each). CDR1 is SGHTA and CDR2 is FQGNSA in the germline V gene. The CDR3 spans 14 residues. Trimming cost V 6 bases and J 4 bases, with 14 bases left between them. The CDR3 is CASSYRGGSDTQYF. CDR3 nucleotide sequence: TGTGCCAGCAGTTACAGGGGAGGGTCAGATACGCAGTATTTT.

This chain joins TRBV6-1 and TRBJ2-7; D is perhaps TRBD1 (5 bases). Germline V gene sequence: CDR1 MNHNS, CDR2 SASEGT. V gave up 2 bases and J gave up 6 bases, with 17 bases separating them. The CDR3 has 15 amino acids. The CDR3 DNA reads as TGTGCCAGCAGTGAATGGTCAGGGCGCCCCACCGAGCAGTACTTC. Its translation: CASSEWSGRPTEQYF.

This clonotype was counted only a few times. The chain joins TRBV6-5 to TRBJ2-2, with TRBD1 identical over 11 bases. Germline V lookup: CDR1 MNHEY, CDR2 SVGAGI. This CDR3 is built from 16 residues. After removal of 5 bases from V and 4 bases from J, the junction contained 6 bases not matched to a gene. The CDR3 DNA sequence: TGTGCCAGCAGTCAGTGGGACAGGGGGGGCACCGGGGAGCTGTTTTTT. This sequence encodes CASSQWDRGGTGELFF.

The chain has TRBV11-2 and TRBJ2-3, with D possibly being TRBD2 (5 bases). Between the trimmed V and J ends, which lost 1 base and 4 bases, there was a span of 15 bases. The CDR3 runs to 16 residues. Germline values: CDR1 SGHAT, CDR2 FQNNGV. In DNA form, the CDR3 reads TGTGCCAGCAGCTTAGGCGGGCCGCCCGAGGCAGATACGCAGTATTTT. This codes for CASSLGGPPEADTQYF.

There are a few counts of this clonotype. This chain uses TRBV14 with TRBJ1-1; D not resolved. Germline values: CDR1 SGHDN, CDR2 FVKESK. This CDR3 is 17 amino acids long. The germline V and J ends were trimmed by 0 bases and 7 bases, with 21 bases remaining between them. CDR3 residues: CASSQEYLGRRPFEAFF. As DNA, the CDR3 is TGTGCCAGCAGCCAAGAATACCTGGGCAGGCGCCCGTTTGAAGCTTTCTTT. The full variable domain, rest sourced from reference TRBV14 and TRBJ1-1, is EAGVTQFPSHSVIEKGQTVTLRCDPISGHDNLYWYRRVMGKEIKFLLHFVKESKQDESGMPNNRFLAERTGGTYSTLKVQPAELEDSGVYFCASSQEYLGRRPFEAFFGQGTRLTVV.

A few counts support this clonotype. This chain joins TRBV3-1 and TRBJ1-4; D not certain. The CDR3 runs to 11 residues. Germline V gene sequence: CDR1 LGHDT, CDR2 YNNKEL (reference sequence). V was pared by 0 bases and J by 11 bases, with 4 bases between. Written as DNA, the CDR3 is TGTGCCAGCAGCCAAGAAGACAAACTGTTTTTT. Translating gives CASSQEDKLFF.

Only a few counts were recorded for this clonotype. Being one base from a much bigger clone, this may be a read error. This CDR3 is CASRGQGNQPQHF. The CDR3, as DNA: TGTGCCAGCAGGGGACAGGGCAATCAGCCCCAGCATTTT. The chain has TRBV12-3 or TRBV12-4 and TRBJ1-5; 8 nucleotides match TRBD1. The CDR3 is made up of 13 amino acids. Trimming at V came to 6 bases and at J to 2 bases, leaving 0 bases not matched to a gene.

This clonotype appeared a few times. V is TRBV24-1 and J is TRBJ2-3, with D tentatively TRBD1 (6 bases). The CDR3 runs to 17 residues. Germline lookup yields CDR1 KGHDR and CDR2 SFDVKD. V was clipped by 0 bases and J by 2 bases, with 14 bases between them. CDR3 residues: CATSDLPMDSATDTQYF. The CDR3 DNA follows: TGTGCCACCAGTGATTTGCCCATGGACAGCGCCACAGATACGCAGTATTTT.

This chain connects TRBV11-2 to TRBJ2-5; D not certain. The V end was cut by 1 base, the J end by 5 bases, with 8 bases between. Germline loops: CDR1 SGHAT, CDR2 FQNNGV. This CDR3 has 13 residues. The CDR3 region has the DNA TGTGCCAGCAGCTTAGCGCCTTTTGAGACCCAGTACTTC. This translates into CASSLAPFETQYF.

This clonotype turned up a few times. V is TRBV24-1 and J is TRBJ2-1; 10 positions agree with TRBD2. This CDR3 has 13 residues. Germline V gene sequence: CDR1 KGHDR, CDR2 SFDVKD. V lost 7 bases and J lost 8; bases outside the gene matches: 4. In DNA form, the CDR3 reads TGTGCCACCAGGTCGGGGACTAGCGATGAGCAGTTCTTC. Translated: CATRSGTSDEQFF.

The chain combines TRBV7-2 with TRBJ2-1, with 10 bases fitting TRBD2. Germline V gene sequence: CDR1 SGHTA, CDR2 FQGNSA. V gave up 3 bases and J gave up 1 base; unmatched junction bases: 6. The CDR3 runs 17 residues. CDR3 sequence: CASSFLAGGRSYNEQFF. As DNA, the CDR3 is TGTGCCAGCAGCTTCTTAGCGGGGGGCAGGTCCTACAATGAGCAGTTCTTC.

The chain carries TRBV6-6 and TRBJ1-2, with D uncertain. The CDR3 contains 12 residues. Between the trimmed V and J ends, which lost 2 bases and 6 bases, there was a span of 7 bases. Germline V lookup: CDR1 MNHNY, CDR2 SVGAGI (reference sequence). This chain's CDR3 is CASSYAGDGYTF. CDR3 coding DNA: TGTGCCAGCAGTTACGCCGGTGATGGCTACACCTTC.

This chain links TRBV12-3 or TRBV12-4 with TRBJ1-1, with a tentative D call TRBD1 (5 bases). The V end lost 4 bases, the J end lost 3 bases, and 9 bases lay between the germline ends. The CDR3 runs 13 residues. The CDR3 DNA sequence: TGTGCCAGCAGTTCAGGGCCCTACACTGAAGCTTTCTTT. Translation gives CASSSGPYTEAFF.

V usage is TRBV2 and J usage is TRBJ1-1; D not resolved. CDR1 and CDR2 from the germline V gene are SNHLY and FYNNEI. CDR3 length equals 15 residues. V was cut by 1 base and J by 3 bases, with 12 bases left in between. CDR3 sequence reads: CASSEGPVGDTEAFF. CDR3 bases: TGTGCCAGCAGTGAAGGACCCGTTGGGGACACTGAAGCTTTCTTT.